This entry is about one T cell receptor beta chain. The data belong to a study of technical replicates of blood from several donors. V was shortened by 8 bases and J by 1 base, with 23 bases between the two germline ends. The CDR3 length is 17 residues. Germline V CDR1 and CDR2: SQVTM, ANQGSEA. Some clones are missing from TCRdb's copy, which holds only in-frame ones; the method was immunoSEQ multiplex PCR. Among around 80,000 clones listed, roughly 94% were seen once. The rearrangement uses TRBV29-1 and TRBJ1-4; a weak D match, TRBD1 (6 bases). Sequences were obtained from T cells isolated from PBMCs. The TCR comes from a human donor in good health. CDR3 sequence reads: CSSSRRGGDGTNEKLFF. As DNA, the CDR3 is TGCAGCTCCTCCCGGAGGGGGGGCGATGGAACTAATGAAAAACTGTTTTTT.